This TCR beta chain was identified in a study of CD8+ T cells in alopecia areata. Sorting of CD4+ cells into CD25+CD127- cells was performed for about five patients. Reverse transcribed after extraction, RNA yielded cDNA as the sequencing template. Some clones are missing from TCRdb's copy, which holds only in-frame ones; the method was immunoSEQ multiplex PCR. The sample carries about 37,000 clones, over 50% recorded once. The sample was CD4+ Tregs sorted from blood. The receptor was derived from a human donor with alopecia areata.

DNA of the CDR3: TGTGCCAGCAGATCCGGGACACGGACACAAGAGACCCAGTACTTC. Protein sequence: CASRSGTRTQETQYF. This sequence joins TRBV7-2 and TRBJ2-5, with D possibly being TRBD1 (6 bases). The CDR3 consists of 15 residues. V was clipped by 6 bases and J by 2 bases, with 16 bases between them. The V gene's germline CDR1 is SGHTA and CDR2 FQGNSA.